This passage covers 26 T cell receptor beta chains from one sample sequenced in a study of T cell repertoires in cytomegalovirus infection. TCRdb re-analysed the reads in MiXCR, keeping a single row per CDR3 protein. The table shows approximately 120,000 distinct CDR3 sequences, with over 30% occurring only once. No cognate antigen is known for these TCRs. The specimen was CD8+ T cells from cultured PBMCs, collected from culture after CMV antigen stimulation. The receptor source for this set is a human donor in good health (CMV status not recorded). Some clones in this sample may be carry-over from other donors' samples.

This clonotype occurred a few times. The rearrangement uses TRBV27 and TRBJ1-1; D perhaps matches TRBD1 (5 bases). Germline CDR1 is MNHEY and CDR2 is SMNVEV (reference sequence). The CDR3 runs 13 residues. Trimming took off 5 bases at V and 7 bases at J, with 14 bases between the two ends. In DNA, the CDR3 is TGTGCCAGCAGTCAAGAGAGGGGATATGAAGCTTTCTTT. Its protein product is CASSQERGYEAFF.

This clonotype was observed many times. J is TRBJ2-6 and V is TRBV7-2, with D possibly being TRBD1 (6 bases). The V gene's germline CDR1 is SGHTA and CDR2 FQGNSA. V lost 1 base to trimming and J lost 2 bases, with 9 bases between them. The CDR3 spans 16 residues. The CDR3 protein is CASSLDWGPGANVLTF. CDR3 DNA sequence: TGTGCCAGCAGCTTAGATTGGGGGCCTGGGGCCAACGTCCTGACTTTC.

The rearrangement links TRBV10-3 to TRBJ1-1; D call uncertain. The CDR3 extends over 11 amino acids. Germline V gives CDR1 ENHRY, CDR2 SYGVKD. V lost 8 bases to trimming and J lost 6 bases, with 10 bases between them. CDR3 nucleotides: TGTGCCATCTCGGATATGTCTGAAGCTTTCTTT. Residues: CAISDMSEAFF.

Many counts were recorded for this clonotype. The chain carries TRBV11-3 and TRBJ1-2, with 7 bases lining up with TRBD1. The V gene's germline CDR1 is SGHNT and CDR2 YENEEA. The CDR3 sequence is 17 residues long. The J segment lost 5 bases and the V segment lost 1 base, leaving 13 bases of the junction unmatched. The CDR3 protein is CASSLARGPPPLYGYTF. CDR3 sequence (DNA): TGTGCCAGCAGCTTAGCGAGGGGGCCGCCTCCCTTATATGGCTACACCTTC.

The sample holds a few counts of this clonotype. The rearrangement joins TRBV6-4 to TRBJ2-3, with 7 bases identical to TRBD2. The CDR3 contains 14 residues. Trimming at V came to 7 bases and at J to 2 bases, leaving 6 bases not matched to a gene. Germline lookup yields CDR1 MRHNA and CDR2 SNTAGT. CDR3 sequence (DNA): TGTGCCAGCAAGCCCCTAGCGGACACAGATACGCAGTATTTT. Its protein is CASKPLADTDTQYF.

This clonotype was detected only a few times. This sequence joins TRBV6-1 and TRBJ1-2, with D perhaps matching TRBD1 (5 bases). The CDR3 extends over 15 amino acids. Germline loops: CDR1 MNHNS, CDR2 SASEGT. Trimming removed 7 bases at V and 4 bases at J, with 19 bases between. The CDR3 nucleotides read TGTGCCAGCAACCAGCCCCAGGGCGTCTTCTATGGCTACACCTTC. This codes for CASNQPQGVFYGYTF.

This clonotype has only a few counts. The chain carries TRBV12-3 or TRBV12-4 and TRBJ2-7; a weak D match, TRBD1 (6 bases). Trimming removed 5 bases at V and 5 bases at J, with 13 bases between. This CDR3 region has 13 residues. CDR3 in DNA: TGTGCCAGCAGTCCGCCGGGACACAACGAGCAGTACTTC. It translates to CASSPPGHNEQYF.

This clonotype was picked up many times. V and J are TRBV5-1 and TRBJ1-1; D is unresolved. From germline, CDR1 is SGHRS and CDR2 YFSETQ. This CDR3 is built from 13 residues. Trimming stripped 8 bases from V and 2 bases from J, with 13 bases between. The CDR3 here is CASRYEVNTEAFF. The DNA for the CDR3 is TGCGCCAGTAGGTACGAGGTTAACACTGAAGCTTTCTTT.

This clonotype was picked up many times. J is TRBJ1-2 and V is TRBV10-3; TRBD1 aligns across 8 bases. J gave up 0 bases and V 5 bases, and 5 bases lay outside the gene matches. The CDR3 length is 15 residues. From germline, CDR1 is ENHRY and CDR2 SYGVKD. Here the CDR3 DNA reads TGTGCCATCAGTATAGACAGGGGATCTAACTATGGCTACACCTTC. Its protein is CAISIDRGSNYGYTF.

The V gene is TRBV4-1, the J gene TRBJ1-5; D gene unclear. The germline V gene has CDR1 MGHRA and CDR2 YSYEKL. V lost 0 bases, J lost 6 bases, and 9 bases lay in between. The CDR3 is made up of 14 amino acids. CDR3: CASSQDSLGQPQHF. CDR3 DNA sequence: TGCGCCAGCAGCCAAGATAGTCTAGGTCAGCCCCAGCATTTT.

This clonotype was recorded a few times. V gene TRBV29-1 combines with J gene TRBJ1-2, with TRBD1 as a possible D gene (5 bases). The CDR3 length is 14 residues. The V and J ends lost 3 bases and 6 bases respectively, with 17 bases between them. CDR1 and CDR2 (germline): SQVTM, ANQGSEA. CDR3 DNA sequence: TGCAGCGTTGACAGGGTGGGGGAAAATAATGGCTACACCTTC. Its protein is CSVDRVGENNGYTF.

This clonotype has just a few counts. The chain has TRBV4-1 and TRBJ2-1, with D unclear. The germline CDR1 and CDR2 sequences are MGHRA and YSYEKL. This CDR3 is built from 13 residues. The V gene lost 1 base and the J gene lost 6 bases, with 7 bases spanning the gap. For the CDR3, the DNA is TGCGCCAGCAGCCAAGGACGCACCAATGAGCAGTTCTTC. Encoded protein: CASSQGRTNEQFF.

V gene TRBV11-3 combines with J gene TRBJ2-3; D uncertain. CDR1 and CDR2 from the germline V gene are SGHNT and YENEEA. This CDR3 region has 11 residues. The V end was cut by 6 bases, the J end by 6 bases, with 7 bases between. The CDR3 protein is CASRVGDTQYF. CDR3 bases: TGTGCCAGCAGGGTTGGGGATACGCAGTATTTT.

The chain links TRBV14 to TRBJ1-2, with D possibly TRBD1 on 6 matching bases. CDR3 length: 14 amino acids. Trimming left V 2 bases short and J 7 bases short, with 14 bases between. Germline CDR1 SGHDN, CDR2 FVKESK. The CDR3 protein is CASSQFGGVSGYTF. CDR3 nucleotides: TGTGCCAGCAGCCAATTCGGGGGCGTGAGTGGCTACACCTTC.

A few counts support this clonotype. V and J are TRBV28 and TRBJ2-7; 10 bases line up with TRBD1. The ends lost 8 bases at V and 5 bases at J; junction bases unmatched: 12. CDR1 and CDR2 from the germline V gene are MDHEN and SYDVKM. CDR3 size: 15 residues. The CDR3 spells CASGFRDRGFNEQYF. CDR3 DNA: TGTGCCAGCGGATTCCGGGACAGGGGTTTTAACGAGCAGTACTTC.

Only a few counts were recorded for this clonotype. The chain's CDR3 is CASRRRDRAVDTQYF. CDR3 coding DNA: TGTGCCAGCAGGAGACGGGACAGGGCCGTAGATACGCAGTATTTT. The chain uses TRBV6-1 and TRBJ2-3; 9 nucleotides match TRBD1. The junction had 9 bases not matched to a gene; V was cut back by 6 bases and J by 5 bases. There are 15 residues in the CDR3. Germline assignment: CDR1 MNHNS and CDR2 SASEGT.

This clonotype was detected only a few times. The chain links TRBV20-1 to TRBJ1-5; D uncertain. In germline, CDR1 is DFQATT, CDR2 SNEGSKA (reference sequence). The CDR3 runs to 14 residues. V was pared by 0 bases and J by 6 bases, with 12 bases between. CDR3 in DNA: TGCAGTGCTAGAGATCCTGGGTGGGGTCAGCCCCAGCATTTT. It codes for CSARDPGWGQPQHF.

The chain employs TRBV6-2 or TRBV6-3 and TRBJ2-7, with 10 nucleotides matching TRBD1. V was pared by 3 bases and J by 3 bases, with 5 bases of the junction left unmatched. The CDR3 loop spans 15 amino acids. CDR1 and CDR2 (germline): MNHEY, SVGEGT. The DNA of the CDR3 is TGTGCCAGCAGTTATTCGACAGGGGGCCTCTACGAGCAGTACTTC. Its translation is CASSYSTGGLYEQYF.

This chain joins TRBV9 and TRBJ2-1, with D tentatively TRBD2 (5 bases). CDR3 length equals 15 residues. Germline V CDR1 and CDR2: SGDLS, YYNGEE. Between the trimmed V and J ends, which lost 5 bases and 7 bases, there was a span of 19 bases. CDR3 amino acids: CASSAFGVRGNEQFF. The CDR3 coding sequence is TGTGCCAGCAGTGCTTTCGGGGTGAGAGGGAATGAGCAGTTCTTC.

V is TRBV27 and J is TRBJ2-6, with D unclear. Germline V gene data show CDR1 as MNHEY and CDR2 as SMNVEV (reference sequence). The V gene lost 2 bases and the J gene lost 0 bases, with 11 bases spanning the gap. The CDR3 consists of 17 residues. The DNA of the CDR3 is TGTGCCAGCAGTTTAGGGGTACGGAGCTCTGGGGCCAACGTCCTGACTTTC. Amino acid sequence: CASSLGVRSSGANVLTF. The variable domain in full, with the rest retrieved from reference TRBV27 and TRBJ2-6, is EAQVTQNPRYLITVTGKKLTVTCSQNMNHEYMSWYRQDPGLGLRQIYYSMNVEVTDKGDVPEGYKVSRKEKRNFPLILESPSPNQTSLYFCASSLGVRSSGANVLTFGAGSRLTVL.

CDR3 amino acids: CASSPRGGEQFF. The CDR3 DNA is TGTGCCAGCAGCCCACGGGGGGGTGAGCAGTTCTTC. The chain recombines TRBV13 with TRBJ2-1; 8 nucleotides agree with TRBD2. Trimming removed 5 bases from V and 9 bases from J; junction bases left unmatched: 3. CDR3 length: 12 residues. CDR1 PRHDT and CDR2 FYEKMQ come from the germline V gene (reference sequence).

This clonotype was found a few times. The V call is TRBV10-3, the J call TRBJ1-2; D not resolved. The CDR3 has 14 residues. The germline CDR1 and CDR2 sequences are ENHRY and SYGVKD. The germline V and J ends were trimmed by 2 bases and 3 bases, with 10 bases remaining between them. The CDR3 nucleotides read TGTGCCATCAGTGAGAGAGGATTGGACTATGGCTACACCTTC. It is translated as CAISERGLDYGYTF.

The chain is built from TRBV5-4 and TRBJ2-5; no definite D call. The CDR3 runs to 14 residues. Trimming pared 2 bases from V and 1 base from J, leaving 9 bases between. Germline CDR1 SGHNT, CDR2 YYREEE (reference sequence). This chain's CDR3 is CASSFYGTQETQYF. As DNA, the CDR3 is TGTGCCAGCAGCTTTTACGGAACCCAAGAGACCCAGTACTTC.

The chain carries TRBV20-1 and TRBJ2-7, with TRBD1 matching over 7 bases. CDR3 length equals 15 residues. Per the germline V gene, CDR1 is DFQATT and CDR2 is SNEGSKA (reference sequence). The trim removed 2 bases at V and 3 bases at J, leaving 10 bases unmatched. This CDR3 reads CSARRRGQALYEQYF. The CDR3 DNA follows: TGCAGTGCTAGACGAAGGGGGCAGGCGCTCTACGAGCAGTACTTC.

V and J are TRBV18 and TRBJ1-1; TRBD1 agrees at 10 bases. This CDR3 comprises 16 residues. Germline V CDR1 and CDR2: KGHSH, LQKENI. The V segment lost 2 bases and the J segment 5 bases; nucleotides outside the gene matches: 8. Here the CDR3 reads CASSPGLDRGTTEAFF. The CDR3 nucleotides are TGTGCCAGCTCACCAGGTCTGGACAGGGGGACTACTGAAGCTTTCTTT.

This clonotype has only a few counts. The CDR3 protein is CASSQAYGYNEQFF. In DNA form, the CDR3 reads TGCGCCAGCAGCCAAGCGTACGGGTACAATGAGCAGTTCTTC. J is TRBJ2-1 and V is TRBV4-1; D gene ambiguous. V lost 1 base, J lost 4 bases, and 8 bases lay in between. The CDR3 is 14 residues long. Germline CDR1 and CDR2: MGHRA and YSYEKL.